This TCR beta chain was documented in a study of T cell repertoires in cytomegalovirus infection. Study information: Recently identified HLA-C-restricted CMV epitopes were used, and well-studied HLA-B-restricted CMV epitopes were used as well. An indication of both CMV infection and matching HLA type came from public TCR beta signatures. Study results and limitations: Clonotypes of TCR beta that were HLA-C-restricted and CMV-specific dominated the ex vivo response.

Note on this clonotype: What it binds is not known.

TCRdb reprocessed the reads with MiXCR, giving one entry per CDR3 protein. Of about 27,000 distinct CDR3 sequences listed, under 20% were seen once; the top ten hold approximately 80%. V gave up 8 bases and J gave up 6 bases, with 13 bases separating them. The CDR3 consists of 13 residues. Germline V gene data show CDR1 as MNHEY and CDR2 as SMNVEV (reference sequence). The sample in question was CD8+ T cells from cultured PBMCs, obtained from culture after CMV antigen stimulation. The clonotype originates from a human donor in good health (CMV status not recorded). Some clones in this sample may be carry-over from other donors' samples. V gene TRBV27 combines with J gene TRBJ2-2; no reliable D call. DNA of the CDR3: TGTGCCAGCTCTTTGGGCGGCCCCGGGGAGCTGTTTTTT. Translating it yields CASSLGGPGELFF.